This T cell receptor (beta chain) was captured in a study of T cells in Graves' hyperthyroidism and ophthalmopathy. Germline-derived CDR1 and CDR2 are GTSNPN and SVGIG (reference sequence). The germline V and J ends were trimmed by 4 bases and 11 bases, with 21 bases remaining between them. CDR3 length: 15 residues. This clonotype has at least ten counts. The investigators amplified TCR beta CDR3 regions from RNA transcripts. A set of HTBI primers served as the primers for a first-round RT-PCR of the TCR CDR3. TCRdb ran MiXCR on the multiplex PCR reads and lists one entry per CDR3 protein. Here the sample spans 500,000 or so distinct CDR3 sequences, 17% being singletons.

The chain recombines TRBV30 with TRBJ1-6; D may be TRBD1 (5 bases). Sequencing input: blood. This receptor was obtained from a woman between 18 and 29 years old with Graves' ophthalmopathy. This chain's CDR3 is CAWTITGDIGPPLHF. The CDR3 DNA is TGTGCCTGGACCATCACGGGGGATATCGGGCCACCCCTCCACTTT.